One and the same sample provided the 2 T cell receptor beta chains below, sequenced in a study of T cell responses to AZD1222 COVID-19 vaccine. Profiled with immunoSEQ multiplex PCR; TCRdb holds only in-frame clones, not every one. Found here are 120,000 or so clones, roughly 90% of them singletons; the top ten hold 1.4% to 1.5%. Here the sequenced sample was peripheral blood, taken on day 0 of AZD1222 vaccination. These receptors were obtained from an adult in good health.

This chain connects TRBV3-1 (or the pseudogene TRBV3-2) to TRBJ1-5; D uncertain. Germline V lookup: CDR1 LGHDT, CDR2 YNNKEL (reference sequence). V was cut by 2 bases and J by 4 bases, with 3 bases left in between. This CDR3 is 12 amino acids long. As DNA, the CDR3 is TGTGCCAGCAGCCAAATGAATCAGCCCCAGCATTTT. Amino acid sequence: CASSQMNQPQHF.

This CDR3 reads CASSPSGTGNTGELFF. The CDR3 DNA is TGTGCCAGCAGCCCGTCCGGGACAGGGAACACCGGGGAGCTGTTTTTT. The J gene is TRBJ2-2, the V gene TRBV7-9, with 8 nucleotides matching TRBD1. V lost 5 bases and J lost 1; bases outside the gene matches: 6. CDR1 and CDR2 from the germline V gene are SEHNR and FQNEAQ (reference sequence). The CDR3 runs to 16 residues.